A single sample is the source of the 11 T cell receptor beta chains below, sequenced in a study of T cell responses to AZD1222 COVID-19 vaccine. Libraries were prepared by immunoSEQ multiplex PCR; TCRdb keeps only in-frame clonotypes and omits some of them. Among around 110,000 clones listed, around 90% were seen once. This specimen consisted of peripheral blood, obtained on day 0 of AZD1222 vaccination. These TCRs come from an adult in good health.

Concerning this clone itself: Other nucleotide sequences from this sample produce the same CDR3. Here the CDR3 DNA reads TGTGCCTGGAGTGTAGGACAGGGATTCGAAGCTTTCTTT. Translating gives CAWSVGQGFEAFF. The rearrangement links TRBV30 to TRBJ1-1; 8 nucleotides align to TRBD1. Germline values: CDR1 GTSNPN, CDR2 SVGIG (reference sequence). The CDR3 covers 13 residues. The trim removed 0 bases at V and 8 bases at J, leaving 5 bases unmatched.

The rearrangement joins TRBV5-8 to TRBJ1-3; D unclear. This CDR3 spans 15 amino acids. The germline V gene encodes CDR1 SGHTS and CDR2 YDEGEE. The V end was cut by 4 bases, the J end by 0 bases, with 11 bases between. CDR3 sequence: CASSPAGPSGNTIYF. The CDR3 DNA sequence: TGTGCCAGCAGCCCCGCCGGCCCCTCTGGAAACACCATATATTTT. Combining the CDR3 with reference TRBV5-8 and TRBJ1-3 gives the whole variable domain EAGVTQSPTHLIKTRGQQATLRCSPISGHTSVYWYQQALGLGLQFLLWYDEGEERNRGNFPPRFSGRQFPNYSSELNVNALELEDSALYLCASSPAGPSGNTIYFGEGSWLTVV.

This sequence joins TRBV28 and TRBJ1-6; no firm D call. This CDR3 comprises 15 residues. Germline assignment: CDR1 MDHEN and CDR2 SYDVKM. V was cut by 8 bases and J by 0 bases, with 11 bases left in between. CDR3 sequence reads: CASRARDSYNSPLHF. The DNA of the CDR3 is TGTGCCAGCCGAGCCCGGGACTCCTATAATTCACCCCTCCACTTT.

The chain couples TRBV7-2 to TRBJ1-6, with 8 bases identical to TRBD1. Per the germline V gene, CDR1 is SGHTA and CDR2 is FQGNSA. The CDR3 is made up of 13 amino acids. J was trimmed by 11 bases and V by 5 bases; bases with no gene match: 5. CDR3 nucleotides: TGTGCCAGCAGCGCCACAGGGGGAGCACCCCTCCACTTT. Translation: CASSATGGAPLHF.

The CDR3 DNA reads as TGTGCCAGCAGCTTAGAGGCAGGGTTTACAGATACGCAGTATTTT. The encoded protein is CASSLEAGFTDTQYF. J is TRBJ2-3 and V is TRBV11-2, with D tentatively TRBD1 (5 bases). Germline lookup yields CDR1 SGHAT and CDR2 FQNNGV. The CDR3 consists of 15 residues. V dropped 0 bases and J dropped 3 bases, with 10 bases sitting between them.

The CDR3 sequence: CARSHRGRESGLSSGGKSTDTQYF. CDR3 nucleotides: TGCGCCAGATCCCACAGGGGGCGAGAATCAGGACTATCTTCTGGCGGGAAGAGCACAGATACGCAGTATTTT. This rearrangement joins TRBV10-1 to TRBJ2-3; 9 bases agree with TRBD1. Trimming took 9 bases from V and 0 from J; bases not matched to a gene: 34. The CDR3 runs to 24 residues. Germline V gene lookup returns CDR1 WNHNN and CDR2 SYGVQD (reference sequence).

This chain joins TRBV9 and TRBJ2-3; TRBD1 aligns across 7 bases. Germline CDR1 SGDLS, CDR2 YYNGEE. The CDR3 covers 17 residues. V trimming: 0 bases; J trimming: 8 bases; junction bases outside the gene matches: 15. CDR3: CASSVGFSRQGVGTQYF. The CDR3, as DNA: TGTGCCAGCAGCGTAGGTTTTTCGAGACAGGGAGTCGGTACGCAGTATTTT.

The gene calls are TRBV10-3 and TRBJ1-4; D possibly corresponds to TRBD1 (5 bases). CDR1 and CDR2 from the germline V gene are ENHRY and SYGVKD. Trimming stripped 2 bases from V and 3 bases from J, with 10 bases between. CDR3 length equals 15 residues. CDR3 sequence reads: CAISERGHPNEKLFF. The CDR3 DNA follows: TGTGCCATCAGTGAGAGGGGCCATCCTAATGAAAAACTGTTTTTT.

This clone has only one observation. This sequence joins TRBV3-1 (or the pseudogene TRBV3-2) and TRBJ2-7; 9 positions agree with TRBD2. Germline CDR1 reads LGHDT; CDR2 reads YNNKEL (reference sequence). The CDR3 has 14 amino acids. V trimming: 4 bases; J trimming: 3 bases; junction bases outside the gene matches: 4. The DNA of the CDR3 is TGTGCCAGCAGCCTTAGCGGGGGCCTCTACGAGCAGTACTTC. Protein sequence: CASSLSGGLYEQYF.

This clone was found once. This sequence joins TRBV18 and TRBJ2-7, with 9 nucleotides matching TRBD1. CDR1 and CDR2 (germline): KGHSH, LQKENI. With V trimmed by 8 bases and J by 3 bases, 11 bases remained unmatched. The CDR3 is 15 residues long. The CDR3: CASTKQTGGGYEQYF. In DNA form, the CDR3 reads TGTGCCAGCACAAAACAGACAGGGGGAGGCTACGAGCAGTACTTC. The entire variable domain, with the rest obtained from reference TRBV18 and TRBJ2-7, is as follows: NAGVMQNPRHLVRRRGQEARLRCSPMKGHSHVYWYRQLPEEGLKFMVYLQKENIIDESGMPKERFSAEFPKEGPSILRIQQVVRGDSAAYFCASTKQTGGGYEQYFGPGTRLTVT.

This clone was detected only a few times. This sequence joins TRBV6-5 and TRBJ1-3, with TRBD1 matching over 7 bases. Germline values: CDR1 MNHEY, CDR2 SVGAGI. The CDR3 extends over 15 amino acids. V lost 4 bases to trimming and J lost 3 bases; unmatched junction nucleotides: 6. The CDR3 reads CASSSQGRYGNTIYF. CDR3 nucleotides: TGTGCCAGCAGTTCACAGGGGCGGTATGGAAACACCATATATTTT.